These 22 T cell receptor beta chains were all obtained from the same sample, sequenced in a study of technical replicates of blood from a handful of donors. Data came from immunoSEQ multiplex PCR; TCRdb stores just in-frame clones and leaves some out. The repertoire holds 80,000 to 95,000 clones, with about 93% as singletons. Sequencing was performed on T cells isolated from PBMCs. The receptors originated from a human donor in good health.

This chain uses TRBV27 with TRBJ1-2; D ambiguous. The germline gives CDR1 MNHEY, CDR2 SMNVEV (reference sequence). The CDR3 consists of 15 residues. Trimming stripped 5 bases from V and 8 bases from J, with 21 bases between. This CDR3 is CASSPLIRGSRGYTF. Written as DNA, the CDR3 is TGTGCCAGCAGTCCCCTAATCCGGGGATCCCGCGGCTACACCTTC.

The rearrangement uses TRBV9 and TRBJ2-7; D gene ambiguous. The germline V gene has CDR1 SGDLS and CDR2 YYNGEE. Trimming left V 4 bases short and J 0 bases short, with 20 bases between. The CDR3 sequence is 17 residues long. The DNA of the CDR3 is TGTGCCAGCAGCCGAGAGATTTCGTCCGTTAGCTCCTACGAGCAGTACTTC. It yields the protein CASSREISSVSSYEQYF.

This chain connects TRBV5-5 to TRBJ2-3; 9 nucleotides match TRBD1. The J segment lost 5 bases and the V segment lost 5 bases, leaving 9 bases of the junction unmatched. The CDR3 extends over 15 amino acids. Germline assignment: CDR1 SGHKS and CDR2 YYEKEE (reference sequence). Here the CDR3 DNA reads TGTGCCAGCAGTAGGACAGGGGTTGTCGAAGATACGCAGTATTTT. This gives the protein CASSRTGVVEDTQYF.

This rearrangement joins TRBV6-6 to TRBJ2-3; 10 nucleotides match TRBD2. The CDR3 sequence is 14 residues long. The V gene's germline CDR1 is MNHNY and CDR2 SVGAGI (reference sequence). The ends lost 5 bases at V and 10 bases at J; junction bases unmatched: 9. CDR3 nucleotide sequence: TGTGCCAGCAGTACAGGAGCGGGGGGGCTGTCGCAGTATTTT. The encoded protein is CASSTGAGGLSQYF.

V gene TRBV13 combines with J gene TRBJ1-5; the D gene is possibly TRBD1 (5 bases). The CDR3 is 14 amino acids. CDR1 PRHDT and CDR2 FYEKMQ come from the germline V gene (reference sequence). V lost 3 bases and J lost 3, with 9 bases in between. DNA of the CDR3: TGTGCCAGCAGCTTCGGACAAAACAATCAGCCCCAGCATTTT. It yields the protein CASSFGQNNQPQHF.

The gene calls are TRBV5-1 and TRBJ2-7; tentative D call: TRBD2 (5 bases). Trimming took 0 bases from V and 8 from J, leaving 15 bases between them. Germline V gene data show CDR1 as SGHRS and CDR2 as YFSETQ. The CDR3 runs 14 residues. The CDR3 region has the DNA TGCGCCAGCAGCTTGGGGTCGGGAACCGACCAGCAGTACTTC. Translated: CASSLGSGTDQQYF. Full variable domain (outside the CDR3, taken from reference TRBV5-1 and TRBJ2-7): KAGVTQTPRYLIKTRGQQVTLSCSPISGHRSVSWYQQTPGQGLQFLFEYFSETQRNKGNFPGRFSGRQFSNSRSEMNVSTLELGDSALYLCASSLGSGTDQQYFGPGTRLTVT.

CDR3 amino acids: CASRWLAGGVDKNIQYF. Written as DNA, the CDR3 is TGTGCCAGCAGGTGGCTAGCGGGGGGGGTCGACAAAAACATTCAGTACTTC. The chain uses TRBV27 and TRBJ2-4; 12 bases match TRBD2. The CDR3 runs 17 residues. CDR1 and CDR2 from the germline V gene are MNHEY and SMNVEV (reference sequence). Trimming at V came to 6 bases and at J to 3 bases, leaving 9 bases not matched to a gene.

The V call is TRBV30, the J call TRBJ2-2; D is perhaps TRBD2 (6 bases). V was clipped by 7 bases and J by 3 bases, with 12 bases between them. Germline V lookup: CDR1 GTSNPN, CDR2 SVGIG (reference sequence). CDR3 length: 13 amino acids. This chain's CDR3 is CAFSREDTGELFF. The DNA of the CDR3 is TGTGCCTTCAGCAGGGAGGACACCGGGGAGCTGTTTTTT.

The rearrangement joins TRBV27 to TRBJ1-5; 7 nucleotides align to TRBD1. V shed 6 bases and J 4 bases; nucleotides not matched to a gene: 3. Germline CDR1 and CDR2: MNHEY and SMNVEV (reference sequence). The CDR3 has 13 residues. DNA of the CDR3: TGTGCCAGCAGAAGACAGGGTAATCAGCCCCAGCATTTT. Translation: CASRRQGNQPQHF.

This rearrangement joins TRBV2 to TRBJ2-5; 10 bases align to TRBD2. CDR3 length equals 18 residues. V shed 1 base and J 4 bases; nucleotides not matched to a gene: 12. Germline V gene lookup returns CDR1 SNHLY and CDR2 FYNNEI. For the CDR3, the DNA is TGTGCCAGCAGTGAAGGGGGACTAGCGAGGTATTGGGGAGAGACCCAGTACTTC. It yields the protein CASSEGGLARYWGETQYF.

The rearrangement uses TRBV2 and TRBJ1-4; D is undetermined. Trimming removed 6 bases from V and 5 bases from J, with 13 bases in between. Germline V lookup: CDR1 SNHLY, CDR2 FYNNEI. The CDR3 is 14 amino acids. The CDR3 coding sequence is TGTGCCAGCAGGGGAGGTGACCCCAATGAAAAACTGTTTTTT. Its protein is CASRGGDPNEKLFF.

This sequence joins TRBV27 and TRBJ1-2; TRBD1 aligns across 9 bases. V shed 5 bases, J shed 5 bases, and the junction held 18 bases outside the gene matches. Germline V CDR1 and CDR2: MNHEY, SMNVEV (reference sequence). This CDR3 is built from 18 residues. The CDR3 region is CASSATGGFSAGEYGYTF. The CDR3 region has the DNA TGTGCCAGCAGTGCCACAGGGGGCTTCTCTGCGGGCGAATATGGCTACACCTTC.

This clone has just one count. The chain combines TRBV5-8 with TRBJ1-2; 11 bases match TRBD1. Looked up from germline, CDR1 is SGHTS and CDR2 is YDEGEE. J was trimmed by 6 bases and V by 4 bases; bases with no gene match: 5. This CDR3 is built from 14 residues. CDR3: CASSKGQGVHGYTF. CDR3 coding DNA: TGTGCCAGCAGCAAGGGACAGGGGGTACATGGCTACACCTTC.

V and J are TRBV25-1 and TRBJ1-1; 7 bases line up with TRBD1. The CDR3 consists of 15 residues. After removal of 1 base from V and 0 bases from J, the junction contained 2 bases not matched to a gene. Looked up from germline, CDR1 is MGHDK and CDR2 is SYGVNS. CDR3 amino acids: CASSESDRVNTEAFF. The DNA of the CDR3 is TGTGCCAGCAGTGAATCCGACAGGGTGAACACTGAAGCTTTCTTT. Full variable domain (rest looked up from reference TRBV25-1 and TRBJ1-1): EADIYQTPRYLVIGTGKKITLECSQTMGHDKMYWYQQDPGMELHLIHYSYGVNSTEKGDLSSESTVSRIRTEHFPLTLESARPSHTSQYLCASSESDRVNTEAFFGQGTRLTVV.

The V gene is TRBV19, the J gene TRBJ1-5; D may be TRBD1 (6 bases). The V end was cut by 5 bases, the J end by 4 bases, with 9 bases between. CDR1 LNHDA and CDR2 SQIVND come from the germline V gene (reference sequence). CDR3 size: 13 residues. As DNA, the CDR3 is TGTGCCAGTAGTGACACAGGGAATCAGCCCCAGCATTTT. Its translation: CASSDTGNQPQHF.

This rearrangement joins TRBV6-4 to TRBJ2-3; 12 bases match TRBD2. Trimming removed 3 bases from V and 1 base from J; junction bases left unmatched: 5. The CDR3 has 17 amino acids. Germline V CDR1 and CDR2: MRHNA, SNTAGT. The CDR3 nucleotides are TGTGCCAGCAGTGAGACTAGCGGGAGCTTTCGCACAGATACGCAGTATTTT. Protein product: CASSETSGSFRTDTQYF.

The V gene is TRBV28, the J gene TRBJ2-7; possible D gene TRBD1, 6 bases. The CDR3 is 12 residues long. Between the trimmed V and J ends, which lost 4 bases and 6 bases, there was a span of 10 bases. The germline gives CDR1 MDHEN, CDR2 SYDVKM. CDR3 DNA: TGTGCCAGCAGTTCCACAGGGATCGAGCAGTACTTC. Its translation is CASSSTGIEQYF.

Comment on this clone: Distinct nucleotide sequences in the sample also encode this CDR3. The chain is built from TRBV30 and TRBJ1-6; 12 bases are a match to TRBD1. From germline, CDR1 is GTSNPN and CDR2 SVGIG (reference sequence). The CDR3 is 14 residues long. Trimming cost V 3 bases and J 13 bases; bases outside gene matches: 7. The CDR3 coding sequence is TGTGCCTGGAGGGGGACAGGGGGCAAATCCCCCCTCCACTTT. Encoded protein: CAWRGTGGKSPLHF.

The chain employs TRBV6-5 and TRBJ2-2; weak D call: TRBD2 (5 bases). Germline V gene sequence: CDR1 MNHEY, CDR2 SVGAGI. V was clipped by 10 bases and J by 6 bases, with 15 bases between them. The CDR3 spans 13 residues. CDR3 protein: CATMEARPGELFF. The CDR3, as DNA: TGTGCCACCATGGAGGCTCGCCCCGGGGAGCTGTTTTTT.

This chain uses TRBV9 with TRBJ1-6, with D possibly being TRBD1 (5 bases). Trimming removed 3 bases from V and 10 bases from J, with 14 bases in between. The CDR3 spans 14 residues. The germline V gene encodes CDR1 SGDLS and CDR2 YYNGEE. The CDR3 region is CASSEGLGQSPLHF. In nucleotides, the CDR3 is TGTGCCAGCAGCGAGGGACTAGGGCAATCACCCCTCCACTTT. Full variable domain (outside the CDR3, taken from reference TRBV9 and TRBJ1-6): DSGVTQTPKHLITATGQRVTLRCSPRSGDLSVYWYQQSLDQGLQFLIQYYNGEERAKGNILERFSAQQFPDLHSELNLSSLELGDSALYFCASSEGLGQSPLHFGNGTRLTVT.

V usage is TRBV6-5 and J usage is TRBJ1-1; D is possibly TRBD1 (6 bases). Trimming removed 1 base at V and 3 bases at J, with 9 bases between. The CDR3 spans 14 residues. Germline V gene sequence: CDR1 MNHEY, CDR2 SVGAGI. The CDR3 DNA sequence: TGTGCCAGCAGTTACTTACAGGGAGACACTGAAGCTTTCTTT. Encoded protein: CASSYLQGDTEAFF.

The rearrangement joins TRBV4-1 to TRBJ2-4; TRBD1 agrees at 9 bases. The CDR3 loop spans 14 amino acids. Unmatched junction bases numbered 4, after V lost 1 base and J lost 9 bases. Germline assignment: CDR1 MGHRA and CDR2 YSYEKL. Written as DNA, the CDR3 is TGCGCCAGCAGCCAAGTACAGGGGGCGAGCATTCAGTACTTC. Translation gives CASSQVQGASIQYF.